Listed here are 28 T cell receptor beta chains from one sample, sequenced in a study of T cells in Graves' hyperthyroidism and ophthalmopathy. RNA transcripts yielded amplified TCR beta CDR3 regions. First-round RT-PCR of the TCR CDR3 relied on the HTBI primer set. In TCRdb, the multiplex PCR reads were re-called with MiXCR into one record per CDR3 protein. The repertoire holds 310,000 or so distinct CDR3 sequences, with approximately 17% as singletons. Material: blood. The receptors derive from an older woman with Graves' ophthalmopathy.

The chain links TRBV7-9 to TRBJ2-1; maybe TRBD1 (5 bases). With 1 base removed from V and 0 bases from J, the gap between germline ends came to 10 bases. Germline V gene sequence: CDR1 SEHNR, CDR2 FQNEAQ (reference sequence). The CDR3 contains 16 residues. The CDR3, as DNA: TGTGCCAGCAGCTTAGTTGGGGCAAGCTCCTACAATGAGCAGTTCTTC. Its translation: CASSLVGASSYNEQFF.

In this sample, this clonotype turned up many times. The CDR3 sequence: CASSFYGQSEAFF. The CDR3 region has the DNA TGTGCCAGCAGTTTTTACGGACAGAGTGAAGCTTTCTTT. The chain is built from TRBV27 and TRBJ1-1, with D tentatively TRBD1 (6 bases). The CDR3 loop spans 13 amino acids. V lost 3 bases and J 7 bases, leaving 12 bases between the germline ends. Germline V gene sequence: CDR1 MNHEY, CDR2 SMNVEV (reference sequence).

There are many counts of this clonotype. V usage is TRBV7-6 and J usage is TRBJ2-3; D may match TRBD1 or TRBD2 (6 bases each). Germline V gene sequence: CDR1 SGHVS, CDR2 FNYEAQ. This CDR3 spans 17 amino acids. Trimming removed 3 bases from V and 2 bases from J, with 18 bases in between. CDR3 region: CASSLGPWGDITDTQYF. The CDR3 DNA sequence: TGTGCCAGCAGCTTGGGGCCATGGGGGGACATCACAGATACGCAGTATTTT.

A note on this clonotype: A much larger clone sits a single nucleotide away, making a read error possible. The J gene is TRBJ2-7, the V gene TRBV6-5; TRBD2 matches at 11 bases. In germline, CDR1 is MNHEY, CDR2 SVGAGI. There are 18 residues in the CDR3. The CDR3 sequence: CASSYSGIGLAGGYERYF. The CDR3 nucleotides read TGTGCCAGCAGTTACTCCGGTATTGGGCTAGCGGGAGGATACGAGCGGTACTTC.

At least ten counts were recorded for this clonotype. The rearrangement joins TRBV7-2 to TRBJ1-2, with 8 bases that match TRBD1. Germline trimming cut 5 bases from V and 5 bases from J; bases unmatched to any gene: 4. The V gene's germline CDR1 is SGHTA and CDR2 FQGNSA. CDR3 length: 13 amino acids. The CDR3 sequence is CASSRDRGYGYTF. The CDR3 region has the DNA TGTGCCAGCAGCCGAGACAGGGGTTATGGCTACACCTTC.

This clonotype was recorded at least ten times. The chain combines TRBV6-1 with TRBJ1-4, with D possibly being TRBD1 (6 bases). The germline V gene encodes CDR1 MNHNS and CDR2 SASEGT. The CDR3 is made up of 15 amino acids. V lost 5 bases and J lost 4, with 14 bases in between. The CDR3 loop is CASSHKQGSNEKLFF. In nucleotides, the CDR3 is TGTGCCAGCAGTCACAAACAGGGCAGTAATGAAAAACTGTTTTTT.

V is TRBV27 and J is TRBJ1-4; 7 positions match TRBD1. Germline values: CDR1 MNHEY, CDR2 SMNVEV (reference sequence). The CDR3 totals 14 residues. Trimming removed 8 bases from V and 1 base from J; junction bases left unmatched: 4. The CDR3 loop is CASGNRGTNEKLFF. The CDR3 DNA follows: TGTGCCAGCGGGAACAGGGGAACTAATGAAAAACTGTTTTTT.

This clonotype was observed many times. This chain links TRBV20-1 with TRBJ2-7; 8 bases line up with TRBD2. Germline CDR1 DFQATT, CDR2 SNEGSKA (reference sequence). J lost 5 bases, V lost 4 bases, and 10 bases had no gene match. The CDR3 covers 14 residues. The CDR3 spells CSAITSGGLHEQYF. For the CDR3, the DNA is TGCAGTGCTATAACTAGCGGCGGGCTCCACGAGCAGTACTTC.

This clonotype was counted many times. The V and J genes are TRBV20-1 and TRBJ1-1, with a tentative D call TRBD1 (5 bases). This CDR3 spans 14 amino acids. The ends were cut back, 0 bases at V and 1 base at J, with 9 bases in the middle. Germline lookup yields CDR1 DFQATT and CDR2 SNEGSKA (reference sequence). DNA of the CDR3: TGCAGTGCTAGAGATCAAACAGGGAACACTGAAGCTTTCTTT. Translation gives CSARDQTGNTEAFF.

There are many counts of this clonotype. The rearrangement links TRBV6-1 to TRBJ1-3, with unresolved D. Trimming cost V 1 base and J 1 base, with 8 bases left between them. Germline V lookup: CDR1 MNHNS, CDR2 SASEGT. The length of the CDR3 is 15 residues. The CDR3 bases are TGTGCCAGCAGTGAAGTAACAGCATCTGGAAACACCATATATTTT. Protein sequence: CASSEVTASGNTIYF.

This clonotype showed up just a few times. J is TRBJ2-3 and V is TRBV10-3; TRBD2 agrees at 10 bases. Germline trimming cut 5 bases from V and 3 bases from J; bases unmatched to any gene: 5. The CDR3 is 15 residues long. Germline CDR1 and CDR2: ENHRY and SYGVKD. CDR3: CAISPSGGETDTQYF. CDR3 nucleotide sequence: TGTGCCATCAGTCCCAGCGGGGGGGAGACAGATACGCAGTATTTT.

This clonotype has ten or more counts. V is TRBV11-2 and J is TRBJ2-5; 8 bases map to TRBD2. The CDR3 runs 15 residues. The germline gives CDR1 SGHAT, CDR2 FQNNGV. J was trimmed by 5 bases and V by 5 bases; bases with no gene match: 10. CDR3 region: CASSPGAGGRETQYF. As DNA, the CDR3 is TGTGCCAGCAGCCCCGGGGCGGGAGGCAGGGAGACCCAGTACTTC.

This clonotype has a handful of counts. The chain couples TRBV9 to TRBJ1-4; D is perhaps TRBD1 (5 bases). The CDR3 loop spans 14 amino acids. The germline gives CDR1 SGDLS, CDR2 YYNGEE. Trimming removed 0 bases at V and 6 bases at J, with 9 bases between. The CDR3 DNA sequence: TGTGCCAGCAGCGTAGGTCGGGGGGATGAAAAACTGTTTTTT. It translates to CASSVGRGDEKLFF.

As regards this clonotype: Germline is not matched at one junction end, which may reflect a read error. V gene TRBV6-9 combines with J gene TRBJ2-7, with 8 bases identical to TRBD1. Germline CDR1 is MNHGY and CDR2 is SVAAGI. This CDR3 contains 14 residues. The CDR3 region is CASNLDRASHEQYF. The CDR3 coding sequence is TGTGCCAGCAATCTGGACAGGGCCTCCCACGAGCAGTACTTC.

This clonotype occurred a few times. V and J are TRBV24-1 and TRBJ1-2; TRBD1 agrees at 9 bases. CDR1 is KGHDR and CDR2 is SFDVKD in the germline V gene. Germline trimming cut 3 bases from V and 8 bases from J; bases unmatched to any gene: 6. This CDR3 region has 14 residues. The CDR3 here is CATSDPGQGDGYTF. The CDR3 bases are TGTGCCACCAGTGATCCGGGACAGGGAGACGGCTACACCTTC.

This clonotype was counted ten times or more. This chain joins TRBV6-2 or TRBV6-3 and TRBJ2-7; 9 bases agree with TRBD1. The germline V gene has CDR1 MNHEY and CDR2 SVGEGT. Trimming cost V 2 bases and J 5 bases; bases outside gene matches: 7. The length of the CDR3 is 15 residues. For the CDR3, the DNA is TGTGCCAGCAGTTACCCTTGGGACAGGGACCACGAGCAGTACTTC. It encodes CASSYPWDRDHEQYF.

The rearrangement uses TRBV9 and TRBJ2-7, with TRBD2 identical over 8 bases. The CDR3 totals 16 residues. Trimming at V came to 0 bases and at J to 5 bases, leaving 10 bases not matched to a gene. CDR1 and CDR2 (germline): SGDLS, YYNGEE. The CDR3 DNA reads TGTGCCAGCAGCGTAGGGGCAGGGACTAGTTCCCACGAGCAGTACTTC. Translation gives CASSVGAGTSSHEQYF. The whole variable domain, filled in from reference TRBV9 and TRBJ2-7, reads DSGVTQTPKHLITATGQRVTLRCSPRSGDLSVYWYQQSLDQGLQFLIQYYNGEERAKGNILERFSAQQFPDLHSELNLSSLELGDSALYFCASSVGAGTSSHEQYFGPGTRLTVT.

This clonotype was seen at least ten times. The chain links TRBV2 to TRBJ1-1; TRBD1 might be the D (5 bases). This CDR3 contains 14 residues. Trimming shortened V by 0 bases and J by 6 bases, and 11 bases separated the two germline ends. Per the germline V gene, CDR1 is SNHLY and CDR2 is FYNNEI. CDR3 nucleotides: TGTGCCAGCAGTGAAGCAGGGGCGGACGCTGAAGCTTTCTTT. This gives the protein CASSEAGADAEAFF.

The V gene is TRBV6-5, the J gene TRBJ1-5; no definite D call. V dropped 1 base and J dropped 0 bases, with 13 bases sitting between them. Germline V CDR1 and CDR2: MNHEY, SVGAGI. The CDR3 has 17 amino acids. CDR3: CASSYFANRNSNQPQHF. The DNA of the CDR3 is TGTGCCAGCAGTTACTTCGCAAACCGGAATAGCAATCAGCCCCAGCATTTT.

This clonotype was observed at least ten times. The chain links TRBV7-6 to TRBJ2-5; TRBD2 might be the D (5 bases). The CDR3 is 13 residues long. V gave up 6 bases and J gave up 5 bases, with 13 bases separating them. CDR1 is SGHVS, CDR2 FNYEAQ, per germline. The DNA of the CDR3 is TGTGCCAGCAGAACTAGTTCCTTCGAGACCCAGTACTTC. This encodes CASRTSSFETQYF.

This clonotype was seen at least ten times. CDR3 DNA: TGCAGTGCTAAACCGGGACTAGCGGACTACGAGCAGTACTTC. Translation: CSAKPGLADYEQYF. The chain has TRBV20-1 and TRBJ2-7; 11 nucleotides agree with TRBD2. CDR3 length equals 14 residues. Germline values: CDR1 DFQATT, CDR2 SNEGSKA (reference sequence). V gave up 4 bases and J gave up 3 bases; unmatched junction bases: 5.

This clonotype turned up a few times. This chain uses TRBV20-1 with TRBJ1-3; 8 bases fit TRBD1. The ends lost 2 bases at V and 4 bases at J; junction bases unmatched: 1. This CDR3 has 13 residues. Germline V CDR1 and CDR2: DFQATT, SNEGSKA (reference sequence). CDR3 sequence reads: CSARRDRGNTIYF. In nucleotides, the CDR3 is TGCAGTGCTAGACGGGACAGGGGAAACACCATATATTTT.

This clonotype has ten or more counts. The chain is built from TRBV6-2 or TRBV6-3 and TRBJ2-5; D is uncertain. This CDR3 region has 14 residues. Germline V gene data show CDR1 as MNHEY and CDR2 as SVGEGT. Trimming cost V 3 bases and J 1 base, with 9 bases left between them. The CDR3 loop reads CASSYLRPQETQYF. The CDR3 DNA follows: TGTGCCAGCAGTTATTTGCGTCCCCAAGAGACCCAGTACTTC.

The V and J genes are TRBV6-1 and TRBJ1-4, with 7 bases that match TRBD1. Germline CDR1 is MNHNS and CDR2 is SASEGT. Trimming at V came to 8 bases and at J to 8 bases, leaving 8 bases not matched to a gene. The CDR3 sequence is 13 residues long. The CDR3 loop reads CASHRQGGEKLFF. CDR3 coding DNA: TGTGCCAGCCACCGACAGGGCGGGGAAAAACTGTTTTTT.

This clonotype was recorded many times. J is TRBJ2-1 and V is TRBV3-1; TRBD2 matches 8 bases. The trim removed 0 bases at V and 7 bases at J, leaving 5 bases unmatched. Looked up from germline, CDR1 is LGHDT and CDR2 is YNNKEL (reference sequence). CDR3 length equals 15 residues. CDR3 nucleotide sequence: TGTGCCAGCAGCCAAGAGAGCGGGAGTTGGAATGAGCAGTTCTTC. Its translation is CASSQESGSWNEQFF.

In this sample, this clonotype turned up many times. The chain couples TRBV18 to TRBJ2-5; D is ambiguous. The CDR3 is 14 residues long. CDR1 and CDR2 from the germline V gene are KGHSH and LQKENI. Trimming left V 3 bases short and J 4 bases short, with 12 bases between. Here the CDR3 DNA reads TGTGCCAGCTCACCCCCAAAGGGCGGAGAGACCCAGTACTTC. Translated: CASSPPKGGETQYF. Variable domain in full (rest from reference TRBV18 and TRBJ2-5): NAGVMQNPRHLVRRRGQEARLRCSPMKGHSHVYWYRQLPEEGLKFMVYLQKENIIDESGMPKERFSAEFPKEGPSILRIQQVVRGDSAAYFCASSPPKGGETQYFGPGTRLLVL.

This clonotype was counted ten times or more. This chain joins TRBV28 and TRBJ2-7; 7 positions agree with TRBD2. V was clipped by 8 bases and J by 3 bases; unmatched bases: 4. The CDR3 extends over 12 amino acids. Germline-derived CDR1 and CDR2 are MDHEN and SYDVKM. The CDR3 nucleotides read TGTGCCAGCGGGGAGGGGCTCTACGAGCAGTACTTC. Amino acids: CASGEGLYEQYF.

This clonotype was detected many times. This chain joins TRBV5-1 and TRBJ2-5, with D perhaps matching TRBD1 (6 bases). CDR3 length equals 14 residues. Per the germline V gene, CDR1 is SGHRS and CDR2 is YFSETQ. With 2 bases removed from V and 2 bases from J, the gap between germline ends came to 10 bases. CDR3 sequence (DNA): TGCGCCAGCAGCTTCCCGGACAGACAAGAGACCCAGTACTTC. Its protein is CASSFPDRQETQYF.